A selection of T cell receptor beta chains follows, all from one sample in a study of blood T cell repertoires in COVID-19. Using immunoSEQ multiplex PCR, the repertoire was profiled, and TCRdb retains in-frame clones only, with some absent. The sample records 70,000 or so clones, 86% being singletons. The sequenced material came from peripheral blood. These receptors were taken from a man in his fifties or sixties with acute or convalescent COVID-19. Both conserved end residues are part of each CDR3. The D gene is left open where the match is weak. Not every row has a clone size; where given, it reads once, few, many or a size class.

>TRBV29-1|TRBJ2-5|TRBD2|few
CSVGRRGGQETQYF
TGCAGCGTGGGGCGGCGGGGGGGCCAAGAGACCCAGTACTTC
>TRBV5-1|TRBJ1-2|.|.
CASSLEGVRSYGYTF
TGCGCCAGCAGCTTGGAAGGGGTCAGGAGCTATGGCTACACCTTC
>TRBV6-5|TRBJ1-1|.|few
CASRPGAAHTEAFF
TGTGCCAGCAGGCCTGGGGCAGCCCACACTGAAGCTTTCTTT
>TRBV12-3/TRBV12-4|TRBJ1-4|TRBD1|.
CASSSDRGEKLFF
TGTGCCAGCAGTTCGGACAGGGGTGAAAAACTGTTTTTT
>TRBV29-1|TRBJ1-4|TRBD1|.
CSVPGTGRQSNEKLFF
TGCAGCGTCCCTGGGACAGGGAGGCAATCTAATGAAAAACTGTTTTTT
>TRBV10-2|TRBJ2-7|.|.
CASSESAGVVEAGDYEQYF
TGCGCCAGCAGTGAAAGCGCCGGGGTGGTGGAGGCAGGGGACTACGAGCAGTACTTC
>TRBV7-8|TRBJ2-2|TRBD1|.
CASSLGRGLGTGELFF
TGTGCCAGCAGCTTAGGCAGGGGGCTGGGCACCGGGGAGCTGTTTTTT
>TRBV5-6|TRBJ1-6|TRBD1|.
CASSLGQGDSPLHF
TGTGCCAGCAGCTTGGGACAGGGAGACTCACCCCTCCACTTT
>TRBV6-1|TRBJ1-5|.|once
CASSEARTSYGQPQHF
TGTGCCAGCAGTGAAGCGAGGACTTCCTACGGTCAGCCCCAGCATTTT
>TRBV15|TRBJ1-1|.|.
CATSRAGRDTEAFF
TGTGCCACCAGCAGAGCGGGGAGGGACACTGAAGCTTTCTTT
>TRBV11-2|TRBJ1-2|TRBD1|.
CASSLDRGAHGYTF
TGTGCCAGCAGCTTGGACAGGGGAGCTCATGGCTACACCTTC
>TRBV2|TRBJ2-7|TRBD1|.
CASSTRRDRVTYEQYF
TGTGCCAGCAGTACTAGGCGGGACAGGGTGACCTACGAGCAGTACTTC
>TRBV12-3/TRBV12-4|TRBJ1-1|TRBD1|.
CARGGGGSEAFF
TGTGCCAGGGGTGGAGGGGGCTCTGAAGCTTTCTTT
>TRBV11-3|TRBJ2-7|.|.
CASSLTITHTGEQYF
TGTGCCAGCAGCTTGACTATCACACATACGGGCGAGCAGTACTTC
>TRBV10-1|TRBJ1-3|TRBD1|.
CARDRAGNTIYF
TGCGCCAGGGACAGGGCTGGAAACACCATATATTTT
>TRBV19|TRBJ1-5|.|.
CASTKVWGSAQPQHF
TGTGCCAGTACAAAGGTGTGGGGCTCGGCTCAGCCCCAGCATTTT
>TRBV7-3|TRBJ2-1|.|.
CASSLRGGRGYNEQFF
TGTGCCAGCAGCTTAAGGGGTGGGAGGGGGTACAATGAGCAGTTCTTC
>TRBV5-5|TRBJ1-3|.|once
CASSSGHSGNTIYF
TGTGCCAGCAGCTCGGGACACTCTGGAAACACCATATATTTT
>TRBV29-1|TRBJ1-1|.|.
CSVDGSENTEAFF
TGCAGCGTTGATGGCTCAGAGAACACTGAAGCTTTCTTT
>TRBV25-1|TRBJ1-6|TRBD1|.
CASSVRTGFDSPLHF
TGTGCCAGCAGTGTTCGGACAGGATTCGATTCACCCCTCCACTTT
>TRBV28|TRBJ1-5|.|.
CATRWGQNQPQHF
TGTGCCACCCGTTGGGGCCAAAATCAGCCCCAGCATTTT
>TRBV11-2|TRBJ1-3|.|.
CASSSQGRTGNTIYF
TGTGCCAGCAGCTCTCAGGGGCGCACTGGAAACACCATATATTTT
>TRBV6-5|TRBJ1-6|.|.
CASSYDSNENSPLHF
TGTGCCAGCAGTTATGATTCTAACGAAAATTCACCCCTCCACTTT
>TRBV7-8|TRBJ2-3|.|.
CASSLGQSEDTQYF
TGTGCCAGCAGCCTTGGACAGAGTGAAGATACGCAGTATTTT
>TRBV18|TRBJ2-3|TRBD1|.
CASSPLDRGSDTQYF
TGTGCCAGCTCACCACTGGACAGGGGTTCAGATACGCAGTATTTT
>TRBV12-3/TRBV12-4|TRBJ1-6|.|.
CASSLAQNSPLHF
TGTGCCAGCAGTTTAGCGCAGAATTCACCCCTCCACTTT
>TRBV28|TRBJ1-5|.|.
CASSKGQTNQPQHF
TGTGCCAGCAGTAAAGGACAGACTAATCAGCCCCAGCATTTT
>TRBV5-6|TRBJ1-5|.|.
CASSSLGRGTNQPQHF
TGTGCCAGCAGCTCATTAGGGCGGGGCACCAATCAGCCCCAGCATTTT
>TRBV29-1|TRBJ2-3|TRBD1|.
CSFTGQAVDTQYF
TGCAGCTTCACCGGACAGGCGGTAGATACGCAGTATTTT
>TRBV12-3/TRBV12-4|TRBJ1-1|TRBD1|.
CATSDRATEAFF
TGTGCCACATCGGACAGGGCCACTGAAGCTTTCTTT
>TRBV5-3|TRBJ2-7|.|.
CARRVAELSSSYEQYF
TGTGCCAGAAGAGTGGCAGAACTATCAAGCTCCTACGAGCAGTACTTC
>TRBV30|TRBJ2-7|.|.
CAWSVGGGLSEQYF
TGTGCCTGGAGTGTAGGTGGAGGGCTATCCGAGCAGTACTTC
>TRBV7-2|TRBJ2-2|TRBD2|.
CASSEGLVNTGELFF
TGTGCCAGCAGCGAGGGACTAGTGAACACCGGGGAGCTGTTTTTT
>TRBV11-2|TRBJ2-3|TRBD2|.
CASSFKSGGPSTDTQYF
TGTGCCAGCAGCTTCAAGAGCGGGGGGCCTAGCACAGATACGCAGTATTTT
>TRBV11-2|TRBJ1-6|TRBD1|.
CASSLVVRQGGSPLHF
TGTGCCAGCAGCTTAGTGGTTCGGCAGGGGGGATCACCCCTCCACTTT
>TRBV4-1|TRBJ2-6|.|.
CASSQESPLRGRVGSGANVLTF
TGCGCCAGCAGCCAAGAGAGCCCCCTACGAGGGCGGGTGGGCTCTGGGGCCAACGTCCTGACTTTC
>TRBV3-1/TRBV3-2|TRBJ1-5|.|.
CASSYGGGSNQPQHF
TGTGCCAGCAGCTACGGAGGAGGGAGCAATCAGCCCCAGCATTTT
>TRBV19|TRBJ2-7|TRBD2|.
CASKKAGMAYEQYF
TGTGCCAGTAAGAAAGCGGGAATGGCCTACGAGCAGTACTTC
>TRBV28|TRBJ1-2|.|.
CASSLRPNTNYGYTF
TGTGCCAGCAGTTTACGCCCGAACACTAACTATGGCTACACCTTC
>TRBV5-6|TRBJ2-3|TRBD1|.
CASSLGWPQGTDTQYF
TGTGCCAGCAGCTTGGGATGGCCACAGGGGACAGATACGCAGTATTTT
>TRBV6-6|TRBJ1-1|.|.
CASQDGQTSFAFF
TGTGCCAGCCAAGACGGACAGACCTCTTTTGCTTTCTTT
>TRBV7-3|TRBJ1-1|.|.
CASSLTRNTEAFF
TGTGCCAGCAGCTTAACCAGGAACACTGAAGCTTTCTTT
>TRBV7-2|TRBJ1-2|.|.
CASSSYPQGVHGYTF
TGTGCCAGCAGCTCGTATCCCCAGGGCGTCCATGGCTACACCTTC
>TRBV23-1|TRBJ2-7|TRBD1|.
CASSQAGTGSYEQYF
TGCGCCAGCAGTCAAGCCGGGACAGGGTCCTACGAGCAGTACTTC
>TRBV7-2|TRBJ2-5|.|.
CASSYQDRQETQYF
TGTGCCAGCAGCTACCAGGACAGACAAGAGACCCAGTACTTC
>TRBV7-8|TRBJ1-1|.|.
CASSLGPGKKNTEAFF
TGTGCCAGCAGCTTAGGGCCAGGGAAAAAGAACACTGAAGCTTTCTTT
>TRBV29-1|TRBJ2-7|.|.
CSVEDPLQGTSSYEQYF
TGCAGCGTTGAGGACCCCTTACAGGGGACTAGCTCCTACGAGCAGTACTTC
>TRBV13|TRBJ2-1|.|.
CASSLALAPGEQFF
TGTGCCAGCAGCTTAGCCCTGGCCCCGGGGGAGCAGTTCTTC
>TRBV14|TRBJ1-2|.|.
CASRDTGGNGYTF
TGTGCCAGCAGGGACACCGGGGGAAATGGCTACACCTTC
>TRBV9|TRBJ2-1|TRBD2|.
CASDRESVGTSGGYNEQFF
TGTGCCAGCGACCGGGAGAGCGTCGGGACTAGCGGGGGCTACAATGAGCAGTTCTTC
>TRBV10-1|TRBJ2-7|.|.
CASRGDFAYEQYF
TGCGCCAGCAGGGGGGACTTCGCCTACGAGCAGTACTTC
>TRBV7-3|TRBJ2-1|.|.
CASSLVGRGANNEQFF
TGTGCCAGCAGCTTAGTGGGCAGGGGGGCCAACAATGAGCAGTTCTTC
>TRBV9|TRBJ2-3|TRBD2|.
CASSVTSGGPLSTDTQYF
TGTGCCAGCAGCGTGACTAGCGGGGGGCCCCTAAGCACAGATACGCAGTATTTT
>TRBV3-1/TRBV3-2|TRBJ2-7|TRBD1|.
CASSQDPGTGATYEQYF
TGTGCCAGCAGCCAAGATCCGGGGACAGGGGCTACCTACGAGCAGTACTTC
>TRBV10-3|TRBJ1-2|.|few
CAISEGQRWTYGYTF
TGTGCCATCAGTGAGGGACAGAGATGGACCTATGGCTACACCTTC
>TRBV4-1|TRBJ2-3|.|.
CASSQATDTQYF
TGCGCCAGCAGCCAAGCTACAGATACGCAGTATTTT
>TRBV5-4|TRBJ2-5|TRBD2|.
CASSTAGGLQETQYF
TGTGCCAGCAGCACAGCGGGAGGACTTCAAGAGACCCAGTACTTC
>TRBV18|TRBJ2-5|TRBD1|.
CASSPRDREIRETQYF
TGTGCCAGCTCACCACGGGACAGGGAGATCCGGGAGACCCAGTACTTC